This record concerns one T cell receptor (beta chain) sequence. The data stem from a study of OX40 agonist ivuxolimab in advanced cancers. Study-wide background: Hepatocellular carcinoma, melanoma, renal cell or head and neck cancer affected the dose-escalation patients.

This CDR3 comprises 15 residues. CDR1 is GTSNPN, CDR2 SVGIG, per germline (reference sequence). The J segment lost 4 bases and the V segment lost 3 bases, leaving 9 bases of the junction unmatched. The assay was immunoSEQ multiplex PCR, and TCRdb's table has in-frame clones only and misses some. The sample lists tens of thousands of clones, about 93% occurring once. The source of this sequence is an adult with an advanced solid tumor such as melanoma, head and neck, liver or kidney cancer. The V gene is TRBV30, the J gene TRBJ1-1; 9 bases map to TRBD1. The material sequenced was CD4+ or CD8+ T cells sorted from blood, taken in a trial of the OX40 agonist ivuxolimab. In DNA form, the CDR3 reads TGTGCCTGGAGGGGACCGGGACAGGGTCGCACTGAAGCTTTCTTT. This encodes CAWRGPGQGRTEAFF.